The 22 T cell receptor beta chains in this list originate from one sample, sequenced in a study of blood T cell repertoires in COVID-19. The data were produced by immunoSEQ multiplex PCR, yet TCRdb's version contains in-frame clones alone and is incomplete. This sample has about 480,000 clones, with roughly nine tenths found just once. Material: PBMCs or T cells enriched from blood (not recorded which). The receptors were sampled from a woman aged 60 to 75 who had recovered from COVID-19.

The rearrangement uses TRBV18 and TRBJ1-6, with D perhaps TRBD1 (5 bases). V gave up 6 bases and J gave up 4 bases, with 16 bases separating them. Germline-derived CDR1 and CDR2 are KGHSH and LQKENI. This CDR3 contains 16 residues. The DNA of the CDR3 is TGTGCCAGCTCTACGAACCCCGGGGGTTATAATTCACCCCTCCACTTT. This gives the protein CASSTNPGGYNSPLHF.

The chain's CDR3 is CASSRPQGFYSYGYTF. The CDR3 DNA reads TGTGCCAGCAGCCGGCCTCAGGGTTTTTATAGCTATGGCTACACCTTC. The chain combines TRBV7-2 with TRBJ1-2; D perhaps matches TRBD1 (5 bases). Germline CDR1 SGHTA, CDR2 FQGNSA. CDR3 size: 16 residues. The V gene lost 5 bases and the J gene lost 4 bases, with 20 bases spanning the gap. Looking up the rest from reference TRBV7-2 and TRBJ1-2 gives the full variable domain: GAGVSQSPSNKVTEKGKDVELRCDPISGHTALYWYRQSLGQGLEFLIYFQGNSAPDKSGLPSDRFSAERTGGSVSTLTIQRTQQEDSAVYLCASSRPQGFYSYGYTFGSGTRLTVV.

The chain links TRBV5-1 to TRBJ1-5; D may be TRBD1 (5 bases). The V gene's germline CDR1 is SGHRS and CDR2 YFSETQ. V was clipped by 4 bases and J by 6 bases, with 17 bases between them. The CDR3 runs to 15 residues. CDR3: CASSPFGGEGQPQHF. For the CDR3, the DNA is TGCGCCAGCAGCCCCTTCGGGGGGGAGGGTCAGCCCCAGCATTTT. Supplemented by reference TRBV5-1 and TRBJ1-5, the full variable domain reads KAGVTQTPRYLIKTRGQQVTLSCSPISGHRSVSWYQQTPGQGLQFLFEYFSETQRNKGNFPGRFSGRQFSNSRSEMNVSTLELGDSALYLCASSPFGGEGQPQHFGDGTRLSIL.

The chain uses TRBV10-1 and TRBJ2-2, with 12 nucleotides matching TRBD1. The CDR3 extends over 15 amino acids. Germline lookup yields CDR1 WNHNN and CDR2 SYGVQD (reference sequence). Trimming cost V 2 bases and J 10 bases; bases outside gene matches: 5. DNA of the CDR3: TGCGCCAGCAGTGAGGGGGGGACAGGGGGCTCGGAGCTGTTTTTT. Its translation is CASSEGGTGGSELFF.

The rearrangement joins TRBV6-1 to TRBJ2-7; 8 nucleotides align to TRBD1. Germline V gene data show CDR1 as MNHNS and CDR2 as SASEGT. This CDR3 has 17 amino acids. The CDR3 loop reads CASREVSGTGRSYEQYV. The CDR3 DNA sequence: TGTGCCAGCAGAGAAGTTTCCGGGACAGGTCGCTCCTACGAGCAGTACGTC.

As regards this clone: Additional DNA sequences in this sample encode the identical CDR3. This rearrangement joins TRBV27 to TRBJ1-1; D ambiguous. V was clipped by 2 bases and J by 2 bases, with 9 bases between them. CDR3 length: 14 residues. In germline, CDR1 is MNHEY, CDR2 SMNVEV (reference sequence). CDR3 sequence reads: CASSLTGGNTEAFF. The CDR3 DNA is TGTGCCAGCAGTTTAACGGGAGGTAACACTGAAGCTTTCTTT.

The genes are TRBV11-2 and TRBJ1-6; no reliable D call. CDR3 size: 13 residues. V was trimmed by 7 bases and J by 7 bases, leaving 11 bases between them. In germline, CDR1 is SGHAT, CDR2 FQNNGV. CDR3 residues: CASNPGLNSPLHF. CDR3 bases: TGTGCCAGCAACCCCGGACTGAATTCACCCCTCCACTTT.

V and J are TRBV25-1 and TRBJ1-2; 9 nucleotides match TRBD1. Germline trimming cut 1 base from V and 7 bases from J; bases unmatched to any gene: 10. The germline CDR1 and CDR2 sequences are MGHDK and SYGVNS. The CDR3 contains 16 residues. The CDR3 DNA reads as TGTGCCAGCAGTGAATTAGGGACAGGGAATTTTGGTGGCTACACCTTC. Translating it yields CASSELGTGNFGGYTF.

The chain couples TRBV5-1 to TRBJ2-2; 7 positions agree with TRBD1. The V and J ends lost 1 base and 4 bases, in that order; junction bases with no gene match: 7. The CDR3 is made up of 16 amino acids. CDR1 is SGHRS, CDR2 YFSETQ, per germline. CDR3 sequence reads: CASSLRPGGITGELFF. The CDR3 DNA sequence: TGCGCCAGCAGCTTGAGGCCAGGGGGTATCACCGGGGAGCTGTTTTTT.

The DNA for the CDR3 is TGCAGCGTTGAAGAGGCCCAAGATACGCAGTATTTT. This translates into CSVEEAQDTQYF. This chain uses TRBV29-1 with TRBJ2-3; the D is unclear. The CDR3 extends over 12 amino acids. Germline values: CDR1 SQVTM, CDR2 ANQGSEA. V was clipped by 0 bases and J by 5 bases, with 6 bases between them.

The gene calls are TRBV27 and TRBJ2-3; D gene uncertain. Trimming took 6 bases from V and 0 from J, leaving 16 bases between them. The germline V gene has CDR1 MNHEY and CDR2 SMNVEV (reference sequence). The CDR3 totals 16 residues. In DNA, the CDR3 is TGTGCCAGCAGCCCCCCCCGACAATTTAGCACAGATACGCAGTATTTT. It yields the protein CASSPPRQFSTDTQYF.

The CDR3 nucleotides are TGTGCCAGCTCACCAACTGCGGACTCCTACAATGAGCAGTTCTTC. Protein sequence: CASSPTADSYNEQFF. The chain combines TRBV18 with TRBJ2-1; D ambiguous. The length of the CDR3 is 15 residues. V gave up 2 bases and J gave up 0 bases, with 8 bases separating them. Germline V CDR1 and CDR2: KGHSH, LQKENI.

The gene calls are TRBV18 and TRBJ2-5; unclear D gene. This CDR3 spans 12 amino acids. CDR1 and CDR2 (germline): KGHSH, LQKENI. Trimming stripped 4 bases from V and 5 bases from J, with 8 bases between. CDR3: CASSRTPETQYF. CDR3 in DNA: TGTGCCAGCTCACGTACTCCGGAGACCCAGTACTTC.

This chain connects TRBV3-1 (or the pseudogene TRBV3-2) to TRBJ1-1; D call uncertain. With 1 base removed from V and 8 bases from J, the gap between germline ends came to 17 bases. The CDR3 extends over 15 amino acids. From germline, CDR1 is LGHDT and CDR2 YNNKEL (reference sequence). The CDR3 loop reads CASSQGAQADTEAFF. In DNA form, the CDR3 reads TGTGCCAGCAGCCAAGGAGCCCAGGCCGATACAGAAGCTTTCTTT.

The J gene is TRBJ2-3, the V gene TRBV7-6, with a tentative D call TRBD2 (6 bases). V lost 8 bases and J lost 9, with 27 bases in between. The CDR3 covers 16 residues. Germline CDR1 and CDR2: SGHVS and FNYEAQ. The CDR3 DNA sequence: TGTGCCAGCTCCATTATGGGGGGATCCACCGCCTGGACGCAGTATTTT. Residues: CASSIMGGSTAWTQYF.

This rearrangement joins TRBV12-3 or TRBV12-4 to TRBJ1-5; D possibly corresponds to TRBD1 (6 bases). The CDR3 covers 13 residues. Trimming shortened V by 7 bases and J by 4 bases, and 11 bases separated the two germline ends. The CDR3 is CASKRTANQPQHF. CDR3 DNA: TGTGCCAGCAAGAGGACAGCAAATCAGCCCCAGCATTTT.

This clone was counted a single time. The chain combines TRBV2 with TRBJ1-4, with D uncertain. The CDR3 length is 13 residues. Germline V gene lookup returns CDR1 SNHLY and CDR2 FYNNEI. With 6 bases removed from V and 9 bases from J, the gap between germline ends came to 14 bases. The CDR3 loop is CASSLGGGKKLFF. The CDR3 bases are TGTGCCAGCAGCCTGGGCGGAGGGAAAAAACTGTTTTTT.

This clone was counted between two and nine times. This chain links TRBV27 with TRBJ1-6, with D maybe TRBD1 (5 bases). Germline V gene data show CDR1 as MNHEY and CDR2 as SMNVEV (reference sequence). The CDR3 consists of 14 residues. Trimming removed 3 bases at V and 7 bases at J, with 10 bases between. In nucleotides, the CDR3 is TGTGCCAGCAGTTTTACAGGCCCGAATTCACCCCTCCACTTT. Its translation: CASSFTGPNSPLHF.

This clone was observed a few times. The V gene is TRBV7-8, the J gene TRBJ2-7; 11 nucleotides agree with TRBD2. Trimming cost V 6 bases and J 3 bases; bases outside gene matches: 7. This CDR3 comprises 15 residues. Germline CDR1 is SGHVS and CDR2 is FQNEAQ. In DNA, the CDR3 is TGTGCCAGCAGACAGACTAGCGGGGTTATCTACGAGCAGTACTTC. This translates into CASRQTSGVIYEQYF.

CDR3 DNA: TGTGCCAGCAGGCGACAGGGTCAATCACCCCTCCACTTT. Translation gives CASRRQGQSPLHF. This chain joins TRBV2 and TRBJ1-6, with 7 bases fitting TRBD1. V lost 6 bases, J lost 10 bases, and 6 bases stayed unmatched. Germline CDR1 and CDR2: SNHLY and FYNNEI. The CDR3 consists of 13 residues.

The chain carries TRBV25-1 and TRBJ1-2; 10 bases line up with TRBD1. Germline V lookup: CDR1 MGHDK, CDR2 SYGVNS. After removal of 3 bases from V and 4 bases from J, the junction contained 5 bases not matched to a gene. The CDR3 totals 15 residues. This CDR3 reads CASSDLDRGTYGYTF. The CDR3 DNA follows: TGTGCCAGCAGTGACCTGGACAGGGGGACCTATGGCTACACCTTC.

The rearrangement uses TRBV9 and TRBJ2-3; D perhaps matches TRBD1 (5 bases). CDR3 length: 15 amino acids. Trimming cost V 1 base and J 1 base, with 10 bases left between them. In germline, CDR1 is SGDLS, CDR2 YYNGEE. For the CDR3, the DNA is TGTGCCAGCAGCGTACGTGGGGCGGGCACAGATACGCAGTATTTT. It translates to CASSVRGAGTDTQYF.